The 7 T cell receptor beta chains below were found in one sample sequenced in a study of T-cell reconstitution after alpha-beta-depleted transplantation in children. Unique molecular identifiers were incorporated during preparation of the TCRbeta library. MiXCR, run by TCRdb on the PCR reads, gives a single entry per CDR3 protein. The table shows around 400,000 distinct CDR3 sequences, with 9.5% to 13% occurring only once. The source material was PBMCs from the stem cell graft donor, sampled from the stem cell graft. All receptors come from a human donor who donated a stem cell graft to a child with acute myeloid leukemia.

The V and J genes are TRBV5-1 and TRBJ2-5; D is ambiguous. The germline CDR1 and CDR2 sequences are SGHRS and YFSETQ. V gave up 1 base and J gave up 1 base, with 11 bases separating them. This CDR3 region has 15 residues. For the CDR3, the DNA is TGCGCCAGCAGCTTGTTGTCGGGTTCCCAAGAGACCCAGTACTTC. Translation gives CASSLLSGSQETQYF.

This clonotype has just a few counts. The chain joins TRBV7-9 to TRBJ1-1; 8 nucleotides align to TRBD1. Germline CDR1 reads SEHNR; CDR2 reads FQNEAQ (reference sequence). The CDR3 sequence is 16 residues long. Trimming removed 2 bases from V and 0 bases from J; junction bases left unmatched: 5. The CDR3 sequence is CASSLSLGQVNTEAFF. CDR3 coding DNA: TGTGCCAGCAGCTTATCGTTGGGACAGGTGAACACTGAAGCTTTCTTT.

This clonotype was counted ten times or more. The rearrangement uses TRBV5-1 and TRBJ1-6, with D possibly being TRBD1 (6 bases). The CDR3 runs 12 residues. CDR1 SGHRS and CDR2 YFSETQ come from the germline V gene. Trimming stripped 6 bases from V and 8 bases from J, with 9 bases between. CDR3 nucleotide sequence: TGCGCCAGCAAGACAGGCGATTCACCCCTCCACTTT. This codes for CASKTGDSPLHF.

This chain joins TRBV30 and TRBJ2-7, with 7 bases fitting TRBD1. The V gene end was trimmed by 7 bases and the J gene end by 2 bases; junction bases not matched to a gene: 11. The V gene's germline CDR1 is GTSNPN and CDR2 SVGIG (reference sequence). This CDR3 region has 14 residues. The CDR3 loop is CASRPPTGTYEQYF. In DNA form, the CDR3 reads TGTGCCTCCCGCCCCCCGACAGGGACCTACGAGCAGTACTTC.

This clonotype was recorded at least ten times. The CDR3 region is CASSRDGGTDTQYF. The CDR3 nucleotides read TGCGCCAGCAGCCGAGACGGTGGCACAGATACGCAGTATTTT. The gene calls are TRBV5-1 and TRBJ2-3, with D unclear. V was pared by 4 bases and J by 1 base, with 10 bases between. From germline, CDR1 is SGHRS and CDR2 YFSETQ. This CDR3 contains 14 residues.

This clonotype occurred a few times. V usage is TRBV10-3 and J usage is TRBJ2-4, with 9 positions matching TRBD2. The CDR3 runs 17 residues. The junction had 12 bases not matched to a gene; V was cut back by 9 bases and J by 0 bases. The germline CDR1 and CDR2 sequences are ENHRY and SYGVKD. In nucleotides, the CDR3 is TGTGCCATTAGAGCAAGCGGGAGGAGCCTAGCCAAAAACATTCAGTACTTC. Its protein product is CAIRASGRSLAKNIQYF.

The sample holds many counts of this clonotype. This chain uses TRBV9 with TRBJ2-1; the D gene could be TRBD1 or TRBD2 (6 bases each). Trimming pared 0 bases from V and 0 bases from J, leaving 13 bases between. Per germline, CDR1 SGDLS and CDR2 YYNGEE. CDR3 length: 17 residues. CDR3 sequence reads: CASSVAGASGSYNEQFF. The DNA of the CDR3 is TGTGCCAGCAGCGTAGCGGGGGCATCCGGCTCCTACAATGAGCAGTTCTTC. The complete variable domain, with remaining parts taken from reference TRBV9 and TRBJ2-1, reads DSGVTQTPKHLITATGQRVTLRCSPRSGDLSVYWYQQSLDQGLQFLIQYYNGEERAKGNILERFSAQQFPDLHSELNLSSLELGDSALYFCASSVAGASGSYNEQFFGPGTRLTVL.